A selection of T cell receptor beta chains follows, all from one sample in a study of cytomegalovirus exposure and HLA in healthy donors. Some clones are missing from TCRdb's copy, which holds only in-frame ones; the method was immunoSEQ multiplex PCR. The sample has 90,000 to 120,000 clones, roughly 80% seen once. Sequencing was done on a sample of PBMCs. The receptors were sampled from a man between 25 and 39 years old in good health and CMV-seronegative. Both conserved end residues are part of each CDR3. A D gene is named only where the DNA matches it firmly. Some rows have no size entry. The others give once, few or many, or a class for an expanded clone.

D gene | J gene | V gene | clone size | CDR3 protein | CDR3 DNA
TRBD2 | TRBJ2-1 | TRBV2 | - | CASKGLAGGLPFF | TGTGCCAGCAAGGGGCTAGCGGGGGGTCTGCCGTTCTTC
- | TRBJ2-7 | TRBV11-2 | - | CASSLVDTLYQYEQYF | TGTGCCAGCAGCCTGGTGGACACCTTGTACCAATACGAGCAGTACTTC
TRBD2 | TRBJ2-5 | TRBV7-9 | - | CAGRSGGRGQETQYF | TGTGCCGGACGGTCGGGGGGGCGGGGTCAAGAGACCCAGTACTTC
TRBD2 | TRBJ2-1 | TRBV5-8 | - | CASRLMKTSGGYNEQFF | TGTGCCAGCAGGTTGATGAAGACTAGCGGGGGCTACAATGAGCAGTTCTTC
TRBD2 | TRBJ2-7 | TRBV4-2 | - | CASSQRLGGGSYEQYF | TGTGCCAGCAGCCAACGATTGGGCGGGGGCTCCTACGAGCAGTACTTC
TRBD1 | TRBJ2-5 | TRBV11-2 | - | CASSFRGRRETQYF | TGTGCCAGCAGCTTCAGGGGGCGCAGAGAGACCCAGTACTTC
- | TRBJ1-1 | TRBV11-1 | - | CASSRQTNTEAFF | TGTGCCAGCAGCAGGCAGACAAACACTGAAGCTTTCTTT
TRBD2 | TRBJ2-1 | TRBV4-1 | - | CASSLARAGVGGEQFF | TGCGCCAGCAGCCTGGCTCGAGCGGGAGTTGGGGGTGAGCAGTTCTTC
TRBD2 | TRBJ2-7 | TRBV5-4 | - | CASSGGGPSYEQYF | TGTGCCAGCAGCGGGGGAGGGCCATCCTACGAGCAGTACTTC
- | TRBJ2-2 | TRBV7-9 | once | CASSSDKSGNTGELFF | TGTGCCAGCAGCTCCGACAAATCCGGCAACACCGGGGAGCTGTTTTTT
- | TRBJ1-5 | TRBV4-1 | few | CASSQSVRGRGQPQHF | TGCGCCAGCAGCCAATCCGTCAGGGGACGGGGACAGCCCCAGCATTTT
- | TRBJ2-3 | TRBV28 | - | CASRLPGIGDTQYF | TGTGCCAGCAGGCTTCCAGGGATTGGAGATACGCAGTATTTT
- | TRBJ1-1 | TRBV6-4 | - | CASSDAGQIMNTEAFF | TGTGCCAGCAGTGACGCGGGCCAAATCATGAACACTGAAGCTTTCTTT
TRBD2 | TRBJ2-3 | TRBV4-2 | - | CASSQARRGGTDTQYF | TGTGCCAGCAGCCAAGCTCGTCGGGGGGGCACAGATACGCAGTATTTT
TRBD1 | TRBJ1-1 | TRBV13 | many | CASSLLQGALTEAFF | TGTGCCAGCAGCTTACTACAGGGGGCGCTCACTGAAGCTTTCTTT
- | TRBJ1-1 | TRBV29-1 | - | CSVEHGDEWNTEAFF | TGCAGCGTTGAGCACGGGGATGAATGGAACACTGAAGCTTTCTTT
- | TRBJ2-3 | TRBV11-3 | once | CASGWTSTDTQYF | TGTGCCAGCGGCTGGACTAGCACAGATACGCAGTATTTT
- | TRBJ2-7 | TRBV6-1 | - | CASSERVQQYF | TGTGCCAGCAGTGAACGGGTTCAGCAGTACTTC
- | TRBJ2-7 | TRBV7-2 | - | CASSYALGGSYEQYF | TGTGCCAGCAGCTACGCGTTGGGAGGCTCCTACGAGCAGTACTTC
- | TRBJ2-5 | TRBV5-1 | - | CASSSLGQSQETQYF | TGCGCCAGCAGTTCCCTCGGACAGAGCCAAGAGACCCAGTACTTC
TRBD1 | TRBJ1-2 | TRBV5-6 | - | CASSPTGVYGYTF | TGTGCCAGCAGCCCGACAGGGGTCTATGGCTACACCTTC
- | TRBJ1-5 | TRBV27 | - | CASREGSGVQPQHF | TGTGCCAGCAGAGAAGGGTCGGGGGTTCAGCCCCAGCATTTT
TRBD2 | TRBJ2-7 | TRBV5-1 | - | CASSWDETSARLEEQYF | TGCGCCAGCAGCTGGGACGAGACTAGCGCCCGGTTGGAAGAGCAGTACTTC
- | TRBJ2-1 | TRBV15 | - | CATSGGSRYNEQFF | TGTGCCACCAGTGGAGGGAGTCGGTACAATGAGCAGTTCTTC
- | TRBJ2-7 | TRBV4-1 | - | CASSPGTGLYEQYF | TGCGCCAGCAGCCCAGGGACGGGACTCTACGAGCAGTACTTC
TRBD1 | TRBJ1-5 | TRBV28 | - | CASSSRDRPSF | TGTGCCAGCAGCTCCCGGGACAGGCCCTCATTT
- | TRBJ1-2 | TRBV2 | - | CASSDTPGAYGYTF | TGTGCCAGCAGTGATACCCCAGGGGCCTATGGCTACACCTTC
- | TRBJ2-1 | TRBV7-2 | - | CASSLPPVVKQFF | TGTGCCAGCAGCTTACCCCCGGTAGTTAAGCAGTTCTTC
- | TRBJ1-1 | TRBV28 | - | CASSGGKGYMNTEAFF | TGTGCCAGCAGTGGGGGGAAGGGGTACATGAACACTGAAGCTTTCTTT
- | TRBJ2-5 | TRBV7-6 | - | CASSLSQRQETQYF | TGTGCCAGCAGCTTGTCTCAACGGCAAGAGACCCAGTACTTC
TRBD1 | TRBJ2-5 | TRBV7-9 | - | CASSWTGERETQYF | TGTGCCAGCAGCTGGACAGGGGAGAGAGAGACCCAGTACTTC
TRBD2 | TRBJ2-1 | TRBV10-1 | - | CASSAGTSGHNEQFF | TGCGCCAGCAGCGCCGGGACTAGCGGACACAATGAGCAGTTCTTC
- | TRBJ1-2 | TRBV9 | - | CASSFQTGGWEGYTF | TGTGCCAGCAGCTTCCAGACTGGGGGCTGGGAAGGCTACACCTTC
TRBD1 | TRBJ2-5 | TRBV11-2 | - | CASSFGSGGAETQYF | TGTGCCAGCAGCTTCGGTTCAGGGGGCGCAGAGACCCAGTACTTC
- | TRBJ2-2 | TRBV13 | - | CASSQKYRNTGELFF | TGTGCCAGCAGCCAGAAGTACAGGAACACCGGGGAGCTGTTTTTT
TRBD2 | TRBJ2-1 | TRBV5-1 | - | CASSLASGGSYNEQFF | TGCGCCAGCAGCTTGGCCTCGGGGGGGAGTTACAATGAGCAGTTCTTC
- | TRBJ2-2 | TRBV10-2 | - | CARYKGHWPGELFF | TGCGCCAGATATAAGGGACACTGGCCCGGGGAGCTGTTTTTT
- | TRBJ2-1 | TRBV25-1 | few | CASSDGGILNEQFF | TGTGCCAGCAGTGACGGCGGCATCCTCAATGAGCAGTTCTTC
TRBD1 | TRBJ2-5 | TRBV5-8 | once | CASSSGDRGGQETQYF | TGTGCCAGCAGCTCCGGGGACAGGGGAGGCCAAGAGACCCAGTACTTC
- | TRBJ2-3 | TRBV7-8 | - | CASSLSAGPDTQYF | TGTGCCAGCAGCTTAAGCGCGGGACCAGATACGCAGTATTTT
- | TRBJ2-7 | TRBV28 | - | CASSLYGGGTYEQYF | TGTGCCAGCAGTTTATATGGGGGCGGCACCTACGAGCAGTACTTC
TRBD1 | TRBJ1-2 | TRBV2 | - | CASSHRGSNYGYTF | TGTGCCAGCAGCCACAGGGGCTCTAACTATGGCTACACCTTC
TRBD1 | TRBJ2-1 | TRBV7-6 | - | CASSLVDRAHEQFF | TGTGCCAGCAGCTTAGTCGACAGGGCCCATGAGCAGTTCTTC
TRBD2 | TRBJ2-2 | TRBV10-2 | - | CASSASGGAMVGELFF | TGCGCCAGCAGTGCTAGCGGGGGGGCAATGGTCGGGGAGCTGTTTTTT
- | TRBJ1-1 | TRBV6-1 | few | CASPGMNTEAFF | TGTGCCAGCCCAGGTATGAACACTGAAGCTTTCTTT